This passage covers 32 T cell receptor beta chains from one sample sequenced in a study of T cell clonality in common variable immunodeficiency. TCRdb's copy holds only in-frame clones and misses some; the assay was immunoSEQ multiplex PCR. The sample contains about 52,000 clones, none of them singletons. What was sequenced was peripheral blood mononuclear cells. The receptors come from a person between 18 and 70 years old in good health.

This clone was seen at least ten times. Read data end 3 residues before the CDR3 end; the end is taken from the germline J gene. The chain employs TRBV30 and TRBJ1-6; D unclear. This CDR3 comprises 15 residues. V lost 4 bases and J lost 0, with 10 bases in between. Germline V gives CDR1 GTSNPN, CDR2 SVGIG (reference sequence). The part of the CDR3 DNA that was read is TGTGCCTGGAAGCGGATTAGCTCCTATAATTCACCC. It specifies CAWKRISSYNSP. The complete CDR3 protein is CAWKRISSYNSPLHF. Full variable domain (outside the CDR3, taken from reference TRBV30 and TRBJ1-6): SQTIHQWPATLVQPVGSPLSLECTVEGTSNPNLYWYRQAAGRGLQLLFYSVGIGQISSEVPQNLSASRPQDRQFILSSKKLLLSDSGFYLCAWKRISSYNSPLHFGNGTRLTVT.

There are many counts of this clone. The read ends 3 residues before the CDR3 terminus; that terminus is restored from the germline J gene. The V call is TRBV19, the J call TRBJ2-7, with TRBD2 as a possible D gene (5 bases). V lost 2 bases and J lost 6, with 17 bases in between. This CDR3 has 15 amino acids. The germline V gene encodes CDR1 LNHDA and CDR2 SQIVND (reference sequence). Incomplete CDR3 DNA: TGTGCCAGTAGTATATCTGACGGAGCGGCGTCCGAG. This gives the protein CASSISDGAASE. The whole CDR3 sequence is CASSISDGAASEQYF.

This clone has just a few counts. The CDR3 end falls 3 residues outside the read, so it is completed with the germline J gene. The V gene is TRBV19, the J gene TRBJ2-5; D gene unclear. The length of the CDR3 is 13 residues. Germline CDR1 LNHDA, CDR2 SQIVND (reference sequence). Between the trimmed V and J ends, which lost 3 bases and 2 bases, there was a span of 7 bases. The covered CDR3 bases are TGTGCCAGTAGTATCTCCAGGCAAGAGACC. Translated, it gives CASSISRQET. The CDR3 as a whole reads CASSISRQETQYF.

In its sample, this clone was seen many times. Read data end 3 residues before the CDR3 end; the end is taken from the germline J gene. The rearrangement joins TRBV29-1 to TRBJ2-7; D ambiguous. CDR1 is SQVTM and CDR2 is ANQGSEA in the germline V gene. With 5 bases removed from V and 0 bases from J, the gap between germline ends came to 11 bases. The CDR3 consists of 13 residues. This chain's CDR3 is CSVIQDSSYEQYF. The covered CDR3 bases are TGCAGCGTTATCCAGGATTCCTCCTACGAG.

As regards this clone: The read comes to an end 3 residues before the CDR3 does, leaving the germline J gene to fill in the end. This chain links TRBV20-1 with TRBJ2-7, with 8 bases identical to TRBD1. The CDR3 extends over 18 amino acids. From germline, CDR1 is DFQATT and CDR2 SNEGSKA (reference sequence). The ends lost 0 bases at V and 0 bases at J; junction bases unmatched: 13. The sequenced part of the CDR3 DNA is TGCAGTGCTAGAGATATTGGACAGGGATTTATAGGCTCCTACGAG. This gives the protein CSARDIGQGFIGSYE. The whole CDR3 sequence is CSARDIGQGFIGSYEQYF.

This clone was recorded at least ten times. The read ends 3 residues shy of where the CDR3 ends; the end is completed using the germline J gene. The rearrangement joins TRBV20-1 to TRBJ2-3, with 15 bases matching TRBD2. J lost 6 bases, V lost 7 bases, and 2 bases had no gene match. CDR1 is DFQATT and CDR2 is SNEGSKA in the germline V gene (reference sequence). The CDR3 length is 13 residues. The CDR3 DNA, read in part, is TGCAGTGTCGGGACTAGCGGGAGGGATACG. Amino acids: CSVGTSGRDT. The whole CDR3 is CSVGTSGRDTQYF.

Notes on this clone: The read ends 3 residues before the CDR3 terminus; that terminus is restored from the germline J gene. This chain uses TRBV10-3 with TRBJ2-7; D possibly corresponds to TRBD1 (5 bases). CDR1 and CDR2 from the germline V gene are ENHRY and SYGVKD. Trimming removed 0 bases at V and 6 bases at J, with 18 bases between. There are 16 residues in the CDR3. The CDR3 here is CAISESMQWGRGEQYF. The DNA read from the CDR3 is TGTGCCATCAGTGAGTCGATGCAGTGGGGCCGTGGCGAG.

This clone occurred many times. The read finishes 3 residues shy of the CDR3 end, and the germline J gene is used to complete it. The V call is TRBV18, the J call TRBJ2-3, with TRBD1 identical over 8 bases. Germline V CDR1 and CDR2: KGHSH, LQKENI. With 6 bases clipped from V and 6 bases from J, the junction kept 8 bases outside the gene matches. CDR3 length equals 14 residues. The CDR3 DNA, read in part, is TGTGCCAGCTCGTCCGGACAGGGACCCGATACG. Protein sequence: CASSSGQGPDT. In full, the CDR3 reads CASSSGQGPDTQYF.

In its sample, this clone was seen many times. The sequenced fragment ends 3 residues before the CDR3 boundary, so the rest is inferred from the germline J gene. The chain combines TRBV5-4 with TRBJ1-1; tentative D call: TRBD1 (5 bases). Per the germline V gene, CDR1 is SGHNT and CDR2 is YYREEE (reference sequence). The CDR3 consists of 14 residues. The DNA read from the CDR3 is TGTGCCAGCAGCCTAGGAACAGGTGTGGGATCA. This translates into CASSLGTGVGS. The entire CDR3 protein reads CASSLGTGVGSAFF.

This clone was counted a few times. The read stops 3 residues short of the end of the CDR3; the missing end is completed from the germline J gene. This chain connects TRBV11-3 to TRBJ2-7, with D unclear. From germline, CDR1 is SGHNT and CDR2 YENEEA. V lost 4 bases, J lost 6 bases, and 16 bases lay in between. The CDR3 has 14 residues. The DNA read from the CDR3 is TGTGCCAGCAGCTCTTCCGCGACGGGTCGCGAG. Translating gives CASSSSATGRE. The complete CDR3 reads CASSSSATGREQYF.

The table lists this clone with many counts. The read falls 3 residues short of the CDR3 end, and the missing part is taken from the germline J gene. This chain links TRBV7-9 with TRBJ1-2, with TRBD1 as a possible D gene (6 bases). The V gene lost 5 bases and the J gene lost 3 bases, with 10 bases spanning the gap. The germline V gene encodes CDR1 SEHNR and CDR2 FQNEAQ (reference sequence). This CDR3 contains 13 residues. CDR3 residues: CASSAWTDYGYTF. The part of the CDR3 DNA that was read is TGTGCCAGCAGCGCCTGGACAGACTATGGC.

This clone was recorded at least ten times. The read falls 3 residues short of the CDR3 end, and the missing part is taken from the germline J gene. The V gene is TRBV29-1, the J gene TRBJ1-1; 10 bases match TRBD1. The germline V gene has CDR1 SQVTM and CDR2 ANQGSEA. The length of the CDR3 is 14 residues. CDR3 bases read: TGCAGCGTTGATCAAAGACAGGGGGCCCGGGAA. Translating it yields CSVDQRQGARE. The whole CDR3 sequence reads CSVDQRQGAREAFF.

At least ten counts were recorded for this clone. The read gets to within 3 residues of the CDR3 end, and the germline J gene fills in the rest. The rearrangement uses TRBV29-1 and TRBJ2-7; TRBD1 agrees at 10 bases. The CDR3 is made up of 14 amino acids. Unmatched junction bases numbered 9, after V lost 6 bases and J lost 4 bases. Germline V lookup: CDR1 SQVTM, CDR2 ANQGSEA. The CDR3 loop is CSVLSTGGGYEQYF. The part of the CDR3 DNA that was read is TGCAGCGTCTTGTCGACAGGGGGCGGGTACGAG.

This clone was seen at least ten times. Read data end 3 residues before the CDR3 end; the end is taken from the germline J gene. The chain is built from TRBV7-6 and TRBJ2-7, with 8 bases fitting TRBD2. The CDR3 length is 14 residues. Germline V gene data show CDR1 as SGHVS and CDR2 as FNYEAQ. After removal of 6 bases from V and 2 bases from J, the junction contained 6 bases not matched to a gene. This CDR3 reads CASSSPGLAYEQYF. The part of the CDR3 DNA that was read is TGTGCCAGCAGTTCTCCGGGACTAGCCTACGAG. The whole variable domain, filled in from reference TRBV7-6 and TRBJ2-7, reads GAGVSQSPRYKVTKRGQDVALRCDPISGHVSLYWYRQALGQGPEFLTYFNYEAQQDKSGLPNDRFSAERPEGSISTLTIQRTEQRDSAMYRCASSSPGLAYEQYFGPGTRLTVT.

In its sample, this clone was seen many times. CDR3 loop: CASRLAGALELFF. The sequenced CDR3 bases are TGCGCCAGCAGACTAGCGGGGGCCTTGGAG. The J gene is TRBJ2-2, the V gene TRBV5-1, with 11 nucleotides matching TRBD2. From the germline J gene comes the end of the CDR3, since the read stops 3 residues before it. The CDR3 is 13 residues long. Germline CDR1 SGHRS, CDR2 YFSETQ. Trimming at V came to 5 bases and at J to 10 bases, leaving 4 bases not matched to a gene.

This clone came up many times. This CDR3 is CASSPTDSAYNEQFF. The sequenced CDR3 bases are TGTGCCAGCTCACCGACGGACAGCGCTTACAATGAG. The chain combines TRBV18 with TRBJ2-1; possible D gene TRBD1, 6 bases. The sequence runs out 3 residues before the end of the CDR3; the remainder is reconstructed from the germline J gene. Trimming took 3 bases from V and 4 from J, leaving 13 bases between them. The length of the CDR3 is 15 residues. Germline lookup yields CDR1 KGHSH and CDR2 LQKENI. Together with reference TRBV18 and TRBJ2-1, the CDR3 gives the full variable domain: NAGVMQNPRHLVRRRGQEARLRCSPMKGHSHVYWYRQLPEEGLKFMVYLQKENIIDESGMPKERFSAEFPKEGPSILRIQQVVRGDSAAYFCASSPTDSAYNEQFFGPGTRLTVL.

This clone has ten or more counts. The CDR3 sequence: CSVGDRARVNTEAFF. The CDR3 bases that were read are TGCAGCGTTGGAGACAGGGCCAGGGTGAACACTGAA. The V call is TRBV29-1, the J call TRBJ1-1; TRBD1 aligns across 7 bases. The CDR3 extends 3 residues past the end of the read, so its final part is completed from the germline J gene. CDR3 length equals 15 residues. Germline values: CDR1 SQVTM, CDR2 ANQGSEA. Trimming cost V 4 bases and J 0 bases; bases outside gene matches: 8.

In its sample, this clone was seen a few times. The missing CDR3 end, 3 residues past where the read stops, is filled in from the germline J gene. The J gene is TRBJ2-3, the V gene TRBV6-8; D may be TRBD1 (9 bases). The length of the CDR3 is 16 residues. Germline V gene lookup returns CDR1 MNHGY and CDR2 SAAAGT. The part of the CDR3 DNA that was read is TGTGCCAGCAGTGCACAGGGACAGGGAAAGCGGGAGACG. Translating gives CASSAQGQGKRET. The whole CDR3 protein is CASSAQGQGKRETQYF.

This clone showed up many times. CDR3: CASSEDRGGRYGYTF. The covered CDR3 bases are TGTGCCAGCAGTGAGGACCGGGGTGGGAGGTATGGC. The chain recombines TRBV6-1 with TRBJ1-2, with no clear D. The CDR3 goes on 3 residues after the read ends, and that part is filled in from the germline J gene. The CDR3 is 15 amino acids. Germline lookup yields CDR1 MNHNS and CDR2 SASEGT. Trimming took off 3 bases at V and 5 bases at J, with 16 bases between the two ends.

This clone was found many times. The sequence runs out 3 residues before the end of the CDR3; the remainder is reconstructed from the germline J gene. The chain joins TRBV19 to TRBJ1-5; no clear D gene. This CDR3 has 14 residues. Germline V gene lookup returns CDR1 LNHDA and CDR2 SQIVND (reference sequence). V lost 2 bases, J lost 0 bases, and 5 bases lay in between. CDR3 residues: CASSIRSSNQPQHF. Incomplete CDR3 DNA: TGTGCCAGTAGTATACGCAGTAGCAATCAGCCC.

This clone was detected ten times or more. The sequence runs out 3 residues before the end of the CDR3; the remainder is reconstructed from the germline J gene. J is TRBJ2-1 and V is TRBV29-1, with 7 bases fitting TRBD1. From germline, CDR1 is SQVTM and CDR2 ANQGSEA. V dropped 6 bases and J dropped 8; count of bases not matched to a gene: 7. The length of the CDR3 is 12 residues. CDR3 loop: CSVGTDLHEQFF. The CDR3 DNA, read in part, is TGCAGCGTGGGGACAGACTTACATGAG.

There are many counts of this clone. The read terminates 3 residues before the CDR3 end, so the remaining end is supplied by the germline J gene. The gene calls are TRBV20-1 and TRBJ1-5, with D maybe TRBD1 (6 bases). The CDR3 runs 13 residues. Per germline, CDR1 DFQATT and CDR2 SNEGSKA (reference sequence). V was clipped by 6 bases and J by 0 bases, with 9 bases between them. The CDR3: CSAAGVSNQPQHF. The part of the CDR3 DNA that was read is TGCAGTGCAGCAGGGGTTAGCAATCAGCCC.

This clone was counted many times. The CDR3 extends 3 residues past the end of the read, so its final part is completed from the germline J gene. The J gene is TRBJ2-3, the V gene TRBV7-3; a weak D match, TRBD2 (7 bases). Germline CDR1 is SGHTA and CDR2 is FQGTGA. Trimming left V 5 bases short and J 6 bases short, with 21 bases between. This CDR3 contains 16 residues. Incomplete CDR3 DNA: TGTGCCAGCAGCAGGACCCGAGGGGGGGGGTTGGATACG. Protein sequence: CASSRTRGGGLDT. The whole CDR3 protein is CASSRTRGGGLDTQYF.

This clone was counted ten times or more. The CDR3 end falls 3 residues outside the read, so it is completed with the germline J gene. This chain links TRBV4-2 with TRBJ2-3, with D unclear. Germline-derived CDR1 and CDR2 are LGHNA and YNFKEQ. CDR3 length: 15 residues. With 3 bases removed from V and 0 bases from J, the gap between germline ends came to 10 bases. The sequenced part of the CDR3 DNA is TGTGCCAGCAGCCACTATATCCTTAGCACAGATACG. As protein: CASSHYILSTDT. Given in full, the CDR3 is CASSHYILSTDTQYF.

This clone showed up many times. The read terminates 3 residues before the CDR3 end, so the remaining end is supplied by the germline J gene. V and J are TRBV20-1 and TRBJ2-4, with 9 bases lining up with TRBD1. The length of the CDR3 is 15 residues. Germline V lookup: CDR1 DFQATT, CDR2 SNEGSKA (reference sequence). V shed 6 bases, J shed 2 bases, and the junction held 8 bases outside the gene matches. The part of the CDR3 DNA that was read is TGCAGTGCCCGAGGGGGACAGGGAACCAAAAACATT. It specifies CSARGGQGTKNI. The whole CDR3 is CSARGGQGTKNIQYF.

This clone occurred many times. With the read ending 3 residues before the CDR3 end, the germline J gene is used to fill in that end. V usage is TRBV20-1 and J usage is TRBJ2-2, with 9 bases identical to TRBD2. The CDR3 extends over 17 amino acids. Unmatched junction bases numbered 9, after V lost 0 bases and J lost 4 bases. In germline, CDR1 is DFQATT, CDR2 SNEGSKA (reference sequence). CDR3 bases read: TGCAGTGCTAGAGATAGGGGATTGACTAGCGGCACCGGGGAG. The encoded protein is CSARDRGLTSGTGE. The entire CDR3 protein reads CSARDRGLTSGTGELFF.

This clone was recorded at least ten times. Read sequence stops 3 residues before the CDR3 end, and the germline J gene provides the missing end. The J gene is TRBJ1-1, the V gene TRBV11-3; no reliable D call. V shed 5 bases and J shed 1 base, with 8 bases lying between them. The CDR3 consists of 13 residues. The germline gives CDR1 SGHNT, CDR2 YENEEA. Incomplete CDR3 DNA: TGTGCCAGCAGCCGTCGGGGGAACACTGAA. This sequence encodes CASSRRGNTE. The full CDR3 protein reads CASSRRGNTEAFF.

To note about this clone: Read sequence stops 3 residues before the CDR3 end, and the germline J gene provides the missing end. The chain links TRBV20-1 to TRBJ2-7, with TRBD2 matching 10 bases. Germline V gene lookup returns CDR1 DFQATT and CDR2 SNEGSKA (reference sequence). V dropped 7 bases and J dropped 3; count of bases not matched to a gene: 9. CDR3 length: 14 residues. CDR3 DNA (partial): TGCAGTGGTAGGAGCGGGGGGGGAGACTACGAG. The encoded protein is CSGRSGGGDYE. The whole CDR3 region reads CSGRSGGGDYEQYF.

This clone has ten or more counts. The read gets to within 3 residues of the CDR3 end, and the germline J gene fills in the rest. The chain couples TRBV19 to TRBJ1-5; no clear D gene. Trimming took 7 bases from V and 7 from J, leaving 20 bases between them. Per the germline V gene, CDR1 is LNHDA and CDR2 is SQIVND (reference sequence). The CDR3 contains 15 residues. The sequenced part of the CDR3 DNA is TGTGCCAGTACCCCTGACCGCGGGCTTGGCCAGCCC. It translates to CASTPDRGLGQP. The complete CDR3 reads CASTPDRGLGQPQHF.

This clone was counted many times. The read finishes 3 residues shy of the CDR3 end, and the germline J gene is used to complete it. The genes are TRBV19 and TRBJ2-5; the D gene is possibly TRBD2 (7 bases). The CDR3 is 16 amino acids. CDR1 is LNHDA, CDR2 SQIVND, per germline (reference sequence). Trimming shortened V by 4 bases and J by 5 bases, and 20 bases separated the two germline ends. CDR3 DNA (partial): TGTGCCAGTAGTAGATTAGGGGGAGGGTTTAAGGAGACC. This gives the protein CASSRLGGGFKET. The whole CDR3 reads CASSRLGGGFKETQYF.

This clone was observed many times. The CDR3 DNA, read in part, is TGCAGCGTTGAGGAGGGGGCCATCACAGATACG. Translation: CSVEEGAITDT. The full-length CDR3 reads as CSVEEGAITDTQYF. The V call is TRBV29-1, the J call TRBJ2-3, with D possibly matching TRBD1 (7 bases). Coverage ceases 3 residues before the CDR3 finishes, and the germline J gene fills in the end. Trimming removed 3 bases from V and 2 bases from J, with 12 bases in between. This CDR3 has 14 residues. Germline CDR1 SQVTM, CDR2 ANQGSEA.

This clone was picked up many times. The CDR3 end is not reached by the read, which stops 3 residues before it; the germline J gene fills it in. The chain couples TRBV29-1 to TRBJ1-5; D ambiguous. Germline V gene data show CDR1 as SQVTM and CDR2 as ANQGSEA. V was cut by 4 bases and J by 5 bases, with 12 bases left in between. The CDR3 consists of 13 residues. The sequenced part of the CDR3 DNA is TGCAGCGTTGTTCTCGTTTCAGATCAGCCC. It codes for CSVVLVSDQP. The complete CDR3 sequence is CSVVLVSDQPQHF. The complete variable domain, with remaining parts taken from reference TRBV29-1 and TRBJ1-5, reads SAVISQKPSRDICQRGTSLTIQCQVDSQVTMMFWYRQQPGQSLTLIATANQGSEATYESGFVIDKFPISRPNLTFSTLTVSNMSPEDSSIYLCSVVLVSDQPQHFGDGTRLSIL.